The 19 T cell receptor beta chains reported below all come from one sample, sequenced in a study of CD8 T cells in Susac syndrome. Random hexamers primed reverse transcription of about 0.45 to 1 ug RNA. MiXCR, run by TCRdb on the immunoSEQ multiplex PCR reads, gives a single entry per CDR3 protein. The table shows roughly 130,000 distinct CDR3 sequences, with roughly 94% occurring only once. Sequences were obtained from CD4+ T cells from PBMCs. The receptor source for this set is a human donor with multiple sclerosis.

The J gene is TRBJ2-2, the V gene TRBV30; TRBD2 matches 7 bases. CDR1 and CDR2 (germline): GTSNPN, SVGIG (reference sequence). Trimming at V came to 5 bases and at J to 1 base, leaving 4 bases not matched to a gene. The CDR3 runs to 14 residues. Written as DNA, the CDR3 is TGTGCCTGGGGAGCGGGGTTGAACACCGGGGAGCTGTTTTTT. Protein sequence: CAWGAGLNTGELFF.

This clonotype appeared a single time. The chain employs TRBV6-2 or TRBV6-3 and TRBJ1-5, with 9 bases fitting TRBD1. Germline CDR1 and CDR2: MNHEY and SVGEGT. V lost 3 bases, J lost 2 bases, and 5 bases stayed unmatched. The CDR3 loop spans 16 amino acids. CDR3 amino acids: CASSYLGQGGNQPQHF. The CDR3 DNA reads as TGTGCCAGCAGTTATCTGGGACAGGGTGGCAATCAGCCCCAGCATTTT.

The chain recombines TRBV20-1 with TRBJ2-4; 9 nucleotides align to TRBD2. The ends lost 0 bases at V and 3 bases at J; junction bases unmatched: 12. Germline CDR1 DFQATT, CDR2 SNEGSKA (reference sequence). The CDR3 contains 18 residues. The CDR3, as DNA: TGCAGTGCTAGAGATCGTAATAGCGGGGGAGTCCGCAAAAACATTCAGTACTTC. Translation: CSARDRNSGGVRKNIQYF.

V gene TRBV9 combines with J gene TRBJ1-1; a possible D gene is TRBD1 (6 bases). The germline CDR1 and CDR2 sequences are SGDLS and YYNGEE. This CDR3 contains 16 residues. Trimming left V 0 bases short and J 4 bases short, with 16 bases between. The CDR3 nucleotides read TGTGCCAGCAGCGTAGGAAGTGCAGGGGTCACCACTGAAGCTTTCTTT. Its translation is CASSVGSAGVTTEAFF.

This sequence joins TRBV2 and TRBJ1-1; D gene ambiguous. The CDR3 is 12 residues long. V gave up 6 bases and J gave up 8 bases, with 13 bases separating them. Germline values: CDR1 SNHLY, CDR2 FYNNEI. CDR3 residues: CASSWPQVEAFF. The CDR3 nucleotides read TGTGCCAGCAGCTGGCCTCAGGTGGAAGCTTTCTTT. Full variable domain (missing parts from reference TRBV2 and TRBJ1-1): EPEVTQTPSHQVTQMGQEVILRCVPISNHLYFYWYRQILGQKVEFLVSFYNNEISEKSEIFDDQFSVERPDGSNFTLKIRSTKLEDSAMYFCASSWPQVEAFFGQGTRLTVV.

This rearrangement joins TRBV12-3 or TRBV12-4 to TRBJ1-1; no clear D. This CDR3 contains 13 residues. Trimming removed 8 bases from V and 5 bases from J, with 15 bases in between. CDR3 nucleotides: TGTGCCAGCGGTGTAGGGAGCGGGACTGAAGCTTTCTTT. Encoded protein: CASGVGSGTEAFF.

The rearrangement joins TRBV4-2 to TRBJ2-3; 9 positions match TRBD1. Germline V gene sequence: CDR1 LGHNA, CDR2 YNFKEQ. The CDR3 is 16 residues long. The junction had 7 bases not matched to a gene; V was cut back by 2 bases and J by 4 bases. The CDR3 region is CASSQNRDRAADTQYF. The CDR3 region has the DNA TGTGCCAGCAGCCAAAACCGGGACAGGGCTGCAGATACGCAGTATTTT.

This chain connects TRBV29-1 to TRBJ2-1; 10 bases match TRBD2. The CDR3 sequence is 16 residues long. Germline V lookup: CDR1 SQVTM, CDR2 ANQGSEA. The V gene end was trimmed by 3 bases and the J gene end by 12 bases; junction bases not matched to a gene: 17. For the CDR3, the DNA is TGCAGCGTTGATATAGCCCCGGGAGCGGGGGGGCTCTCGCAGTTCTTC. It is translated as CSVDIAPGAGGLSQFF.

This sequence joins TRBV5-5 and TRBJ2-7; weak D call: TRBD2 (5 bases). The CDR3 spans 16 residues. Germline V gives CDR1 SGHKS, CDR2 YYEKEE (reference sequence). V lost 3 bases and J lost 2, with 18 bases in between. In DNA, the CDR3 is TGTGCCAGCAGCTCTTCATCCTCGTACGGGACCTACGAGCAGTACTTC. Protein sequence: CASSSSSSYGTYEQYF.

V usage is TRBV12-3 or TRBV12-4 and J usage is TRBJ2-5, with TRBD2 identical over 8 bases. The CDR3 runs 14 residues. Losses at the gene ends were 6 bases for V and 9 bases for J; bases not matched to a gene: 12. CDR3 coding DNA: TGTGCCAGCAGCGGGAAGACTAGCGTTTCAGCCCAGTACTTC. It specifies CASSGKTSVSAQYF.

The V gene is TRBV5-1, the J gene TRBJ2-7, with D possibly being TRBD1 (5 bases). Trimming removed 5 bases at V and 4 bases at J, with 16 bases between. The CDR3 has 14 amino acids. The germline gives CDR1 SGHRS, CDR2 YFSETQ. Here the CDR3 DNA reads TGCGCCAGCAGTTTGTTAGAGACAGCTTACGAGCAGTACTTC. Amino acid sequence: CASSLLETAYEQYF.

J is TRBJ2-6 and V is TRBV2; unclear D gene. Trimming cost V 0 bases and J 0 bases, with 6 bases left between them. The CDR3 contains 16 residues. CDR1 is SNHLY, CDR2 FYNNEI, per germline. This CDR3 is CASSEAIGSGANVLTF. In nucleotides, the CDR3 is TGTGCCAGCAGTGAAGCAATAGGCTCTGGGGCCAACGTCCTGACTTTC.

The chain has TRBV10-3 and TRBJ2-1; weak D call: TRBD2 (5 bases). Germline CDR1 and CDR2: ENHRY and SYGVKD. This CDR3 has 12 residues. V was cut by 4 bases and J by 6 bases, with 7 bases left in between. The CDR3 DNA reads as TGTGCCATCAGTGGAGGGCGCAATGAGCAGTTCTTC. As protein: CAISGGRNEQFF.

This chain's CDR3 is CATSRDQDLSSFF. For the CDR3, the DNA is TGTGCCACCAGCAGAGATCAGGACCTCAGTTCGTTCTTC. The gene calls are TRBV15 and TRBJ2-1; D is undetermined. V lost 0 bases and J 15 bases, leaving 15 bases between the germline ends. The CDR3 runs to 13 residues. CDR1 LNHNV and CDR2 YYDKDF come from the germline V gene (reference sequence). Full variable domain (rest looked up from reference TRBV15 and TRBJ2-1): DAMVIQNPRYQVTQFGKPVTLSCSQTLNHNVMYWYQQKSSQAPKLLFHYYDKDFNNEADTPDNFQSRRPNTSFCFLDIRSPGLGDTAMYLCATSRDQDLSSFFGPGTRLTVL.

DNA of the CDR3: TGTGCCAGCCTTAGGGACAGGGGCCGTTTGAACACCGGGGAGCTGTTTTTT. This codes for CASLRDRGRLNTGELFF. The V call is TRBV6-1, the J call TRBJ2-2, with 10 positions matching TRBD1. V was clipped by 8 bases and J by 1 base; unmatched bases: 10. From germline, CDR1 is MNHNS and CDR2 SASEGT. The CDR3 consists of 17 residues.

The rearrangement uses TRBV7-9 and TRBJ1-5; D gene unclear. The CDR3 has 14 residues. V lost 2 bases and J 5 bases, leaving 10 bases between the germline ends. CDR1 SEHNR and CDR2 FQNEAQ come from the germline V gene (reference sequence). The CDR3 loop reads CASSLINGDQPQHF. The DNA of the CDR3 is TGTGCCAGCAGCTTAATCAACGGGGATCAGCCCCAGCATTTT.

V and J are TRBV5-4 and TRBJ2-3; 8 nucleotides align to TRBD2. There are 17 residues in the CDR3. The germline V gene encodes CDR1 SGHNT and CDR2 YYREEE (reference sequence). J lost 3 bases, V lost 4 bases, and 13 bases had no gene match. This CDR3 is CASSPSSRGGATDTQYF. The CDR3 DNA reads TGTGCCAGCAGCCCCTCCAGTCGGGGGGGGGCAACAGATACGCAGTATTTT.

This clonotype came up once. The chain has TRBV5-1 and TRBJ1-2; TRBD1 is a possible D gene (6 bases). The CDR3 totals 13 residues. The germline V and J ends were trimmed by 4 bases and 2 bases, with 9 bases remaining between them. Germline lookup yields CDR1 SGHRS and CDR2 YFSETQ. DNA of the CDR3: TGCGCCAGCAGCACTGACAGGAACTATGGCTACACCTTC. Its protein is CASSTDRNYGYTF. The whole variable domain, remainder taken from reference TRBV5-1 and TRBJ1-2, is KAGVTQTPRYLIKTRGQQVTLSCSPISGHRSVSWYQQTPGQGLQFLFEYFSETQRNKGNFPGRFSGRQFSNSRSEMNVSTLELGDSALYLCASSTDRNYGYTFGSGTRLTVV.

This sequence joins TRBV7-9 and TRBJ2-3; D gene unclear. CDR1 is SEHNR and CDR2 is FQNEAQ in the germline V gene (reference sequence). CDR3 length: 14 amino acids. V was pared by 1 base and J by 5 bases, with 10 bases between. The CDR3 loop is CASSLGRVGDTQYF. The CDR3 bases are TGTGCCAGCAGCTTAGGTCGAGTGGGAGATACGCAGTATTTT.